One and the same sample provided the 23 T cell receptor beta chains below, sequenced in a study of cytomegalovirus exposure and HLA in healthy donors. The PCR had 60 Vbeta and 13 Jbeta primers. The assay was immunoSEQ multiplex PCR, and TCRdb's table has in-frame clones only and misses some. The sample has over 90,000 clones, roughly 83% seen once; the top ten hold just over 2.5%. The sequenced material came from PBMCs. These receptors came from a man aged 35-49 years in good health and CMV-seronegative.

The chain joins TRBV18 to TRBJ1-2; maybe TRBD1 (5 bases). Trimming stripped 4 bases from V and 0 bases from J, with 15 bases between. The CDR3 consists of 16 residues. CDR1 KGHSH and CDR2 LQKENI come from the germline V gene. CDR3 sequence: CASSQQDLGTNYGYTF. The CDR3 bases are TGTGCCAGCTCACAACAGGATTTAGGGACTAACTATGGCTACACCTTC.

The chain couples TRBV21-1 to TRBJ1-5. TRBV21-1 is a pseudogene locus. This CDR3 is built from 14 residues. The CDR3 DNA reads TGTGCCAGCAGCACCACTTATAGCAATCAGCCCCAGCATTTT. This gives the protein CASSTTYSNQPQHF.

The rearrangement joins TRBV7-3 to TRBJ2-3; 9 bases are shared with TRBD2. J was trimmed by 4 bases and V by 5 bases; bases with no gene match: 10. Germline V CDR1 and CDR2: SGHTA, FQGTGA. This CDR3 contains 16 residues. CDR3 protein: CASSNVAGEGADTQYF. The CDR3 DNA reads as TGTGCCAGCAGCAACGTAGCGGGGGAGGGGGCAGATACGCAGTATTTT.

DNA for the CDR3: TGCGCCAGCATTCCTGTAGAGGGGACAGCGAACACCGGGGAGCTGTTTTTT. Amino acid sequence: CASIPVEGTANTGELFF. J is TRBJ2-2 and V is TRBV5-1; 7 positions agree with TRBD1. The germline CDR1 and CDR2 sequences are SGHRS and YFSETQ. This CDR3 region has 17 residues. The junction had 11 bases not matched to a gene; V was cut back by 6 bases and J by 0 bases.

By share, this clone counts as medium-sized. The chain uses TRBV27 and TRBJ2-7, with TRBD1 matching over 10 bases. The CDR3 is 16 residues long. Trimming removed 3 bases from V and 0 bases from J; junction bases left unmatched: 5. The germline V gene has CDR1 MNHEY and CDR2 SMNVEV (reference sequence). The CDR3 loop reads CASSLGDRGFSYEQYF. The CDR3 DNA follows: TGTGCCAGCAGTTTGGGGGACAGGGGATTCTCCTACGAGCAGTACTTC.

This chain uses TRBV10-3 with TRBJ1-2, with TRBD1 matching 8 bases. After removal of 0 bases from V and 7 bases from J, the junction contained 4 bases not matched to a gene. Per the germline V gene, CDR1 is ENHRY and CDR2 is SYGVKD. CDR3 length: 14 residues. The CDR3 DNA is TGTGCCATCAGTGAGTCTCAGGGGGCAAGTGGCTACACCTTC. It translates to CAISESQGASGYTF.

The rearrangement links TRBV19 to TRBJ1-2; D is perhaps TRBD1 (6 bases). Between the trimmed V and J ends, which lost 4 bases and 4 bases, there was a span of 13 bases. This CDR3 contains 14 residues. CDR1 and CDR2 (germline): LNHDA, SQIVND (reference sequence). In DNA, the CDR3 is TGTGCCAGTAGTACGACGGGACACCTCTATGGCTACACCTTC. Its protein product is CASSTTGHLYGYTF.

V gene TRBV4-2 combines with J gene TRBJ1-2; 9 nucleotides align to TRBD1. With 1 base clipped from V and 7 bases from J, the junction kept 7 bases outside the gene matches. CDR3 length: 15 amino acids. CDR1 LGHNA and CDR2 YNFKEQ come from the germline V gene. In DNA, the CDR3 is TGTGCCAGCAGCCAAGCTCCGGGACAGGGTTTTGGCTACACCTTC. Its translation: CASSQAPGQGFGYTF.

V and J are TRBV19 and TRBJ2-3, with TRBD2 matching 10 bases. V lost 4 bases and J lost 7; bases outside the gene matches: 8. Germline V gene sequence: CDR1 LNHDA, CDR2 SQIVND (reference sequence). The CDR3 runs to 15 residues. CDR3 region: CASSKAQRGGHTQYF. The CDR3 coding sequence is TGTGCCAGTAGTAAGGCCCAGCGGGGGGGCCATACGCAGTATTTT.

The chain links TRBV2 to TRBJ1-6; D is undetermined. V dropped 6 bases and J dropped 9 bases, with 9 bases sitting between them. The germline V gene encodes CDR1 SNHLY and CDR2 FYNNEI. This CDR3 has 12 residues. The CDR3 is CASRQGGSPLHF. CDR3 coding DNA: TGTGCCAGCAGACAAGGAGGTTCACCCCTCCACTTT.

The chain is built from TRBV4-1 and TRBJ2-1; 11 bases line up with TRBD2. The CDR3 length is 15 residues. Germline values: CDR1 MGHRA, CDR2 YSYEKL. Trimming removed 3 bases from V and 6 bases from J; junction bases left unmatched: 4. This CDR3 reads CASSQLAGGLNEQFF. The DNA of the CDR3 is TGCGCCAGCAGCCAGCTAGCGGGGGGTCTCAATGAGCAGTTCTTC.

The chain is built from TRBV7-6 and TRBJ2-2; TRBD1 might be the D (5 bases). The CDR3 runs to 16 residues. CDR1 and CDR2 (germline): SGHVS, FNYEAQ. V was clipped by 1 base and J by 4 bases, with 13 bases between them. CDR3 DNA: TGTGCCAGCAGCTTAGGGCAGGGCGTAGGCACCGGGGAGCTGTTTTTT. This gives the protein CASSLGQGVGTGELFF.

This clone occurred a few times. CDR3 nucleotide sequence: TGTGCCAGCAGCAGGGAGACTGATTACAATGAGCAGTTCTTC. Translated, it gives CASSRETDYNEQFF. The chain employs TRBV5-4 and TRBJ2-1; TRBD2 might be the D (5 bases). Germline-derived CDR1 and CDR2 are SGHNT and YYREEE (reference sequence). This CDR3 comprises 14 residues. Trimming took off 4 bases at V and 4 bases at J, with 12 bases between the two ends.

In its sample, this clone was seen once. The chain uses TRBV11-2 and TRBJ2-7; D uncertain. The CDR3 totals 12 residues. The germline CDR1 and CDR2 sequences are SGHAT and FQNNGV. Between the trimmed V and J ends, which lost 0 bases and 10 bases, there was a span of 10 bases. This chain's CDR3 is CASSLDSNSQYF. DNA for the CDR3: TGTGCCAGCAGCTTAGACTCTAACAGTCAGTACTTC. Combining the CDR3 with reference TRBV11-2 and TRBJ2-7 gives the whole variable domain EAGVAQSPRYKIIEKRQSVAFWCNPISGHATLYWYQQILGQGPKLLIQFQNNGVVDDSQLPKDRFSAERLKGVDSTLKIQPAKLEDSAVYLCASSLDSNSQYFGPGTRLTVT.

The table lists this clone with a count of one. The rearrangement joins TRBV28 to TRBJ1-4; 8 positions agree with TRBD1. The CDR3 covers 14 residues. Germline CDR1 is MDHEN and CDR2 is SYDVKM. With 6 bases clipped from V and 8 bases from J, the junction kept 8 bases outside the gene matches. In DNA, the CDR3 is TGTGCCAGCAGAGAGCAGGGGGCCGGGGAAAAACTGTTTTTT. This encodes CASREQGAGEKLFF.

J is TRBJ2-7 and V is TRBV19; TRBD2 matches 7 bases. The CDR3 has 14 amino acids. With V trimmed by 5 bases and J by 2 bases, 6 bases remained unmatched. Germline-derived CDR1 and CDR2 are LNHDA and SQIVND (reference sequence). CDR3 loop: CASSGLAEAYEQYF. As DNA, the CDR3 is TGTGCCAGTAGTGGGCTAGCGGAAGCCTACGAGCAGTACTTC. Filled out from reference TRBV19 and TRBJ2-7, the complete variable domain reads DGGITQSPKYLFRKEGQNVTLSCEQNLNHDAMYWYRQDPGQGLRLIYYSQIVNDFQKGDIAEGYSVSREKKESFPLTVTSAQKNPTAFYLCASSGLAEAYEQYFGPGTRLTVT.

This chain links TRBV6-6 with TRBJ1-1; 7 bases are a match to TRBD1. The CDR3 has 14 amino acids. The germline gives CDR1 MNHNY, CDR2 SVGAGI (reference sequence). V trimming: 7 bases; J trimming: 1 base; junction bases outside the gene matches: 6. CDR3 in DNA: TGTGCCAGCAACGGATACAGGGGGAACACTGAAGCTTTCTTT. Its translation is CASNGYRGNTEAFF.

This clone occurred once. CDR3 DNA sequence: TGCGCCAGCAGCTCTGGTGGAAGCGGGATCCAGTCACCCCTCCACTTT. It encodes CASSSGGSGIQSPLHF. The V gene is TRBV5-1, the J gene TRBJ1-6; no clear D. Germline assignment: CDR1 SGHRS and CDR2 YFSETQ. CDR3 length: 16 amino acids. V lost 3 bases, J lost 10 bases, and 20 bases lay in between.

This clone has just a few counts. The CDR3 is CASSLAFPTGGDGYTF. The CDR3 DNA reads TGTGCCAGCAGCTTAGCGTTCCCGACAGGGGGGGATGGCTACACCTTC. This rearrangement joins TRBV7-2 to TRBJ1-2, with 9 bases fitting TRBD1. Looked up from germline, CDR1 is SGHTA and CDR2 is FQGNSA. V shed 0 bases, J shed 6 bases, and the junction held 8 bases outside the gene matches. The CDR3 extends over 16 amino acids.

The gene calls are TRBV19 and TRBJ1-2; TRBD1 aligns across 8 bases. The CDR3 loop spans 14 amino acids. Germline CDR1 reads LNHDA; CDR2 reads SQIVND (reference sequence). The V segment lost 6 bases and the J segment 3 bases; nucleotides outside the gene matches: 6. The CDR3, as DNA: TGTGCCAGTAGCTCTCAGACAGGGGACTATGGCTACACCTTC. Residues: CASSSQTGDYGYTF.

This chain connects TRBV29-1 to TRBJ2-1, with D possibly being TRBD2 (6 bases). The length of the CDR3 is 12 residues. V lost 6 bases to trimming and J lost 10 bases, with 16 bases between them. Germline V CDR1 and CDR2: SQVTM, ANQGSEA. The CDR3 DNA sequence: TGCAGCGTCGGTGGAGGAGGAGGGGAGCAGTTCTTC. This encodes CSVGGGGGEQFF.

The V call is TRBV7-2, the J call TRBJ2-7; no reliable D call. V was pared by 3 bases and J by 6 bases, with 6 bases between. The CDR3 totals 11 residues. The germline gives CDR1 SGHTA, CDR2 FQGNSA. CDR3 nucleotides: TGTGCCAGCAGCTTTCCGGGCGAGCAGTACTTC. Its protein is CASSFPGEQYF. Full variable domain (remainder filled in from reference TRBV7-2 and TRBJ2-7): GAGVSQSPSNKVTEKGKDVELRCDPISGHTALYWYRQSLGQGLEFLIYFQGNSAPDKSGLPSDRFSAERTGGSVSTLTIQRTQQEDSAVYLCASSFPGEQYFGPGTRLTVT.

This clone was observed once. The chain links TRBV29-1 to TRBJ1-1; 10 nucleotides match TRBD1. The V gene's germline CDR1 is SQVTM and CDR2 ANQGSEA. J lost 0 bases, V lost 4 bases, and 5 bases had no gene match. The CDR3 contains 15 residues. CDR3 amino acids: CSVVYGTGVNTEAFF. The CDR3, as DNA: TGCAGCGTTGTATATGGGACAGGGGTGAACACTGAAGCTTTCTTT.